The 3 T cell receptor beta chains below all came from one sample that was sequenced in a study of neoadjuvant nivolumab and ipilimumab in lung cancer. Assay: immunoSEQ multiplex PCR; the TCRdb copy retains only in-frame clones and omits some. The sample carries 20,000 to 25,000 clones, approximately 86% recorded once. The sequenced sample was peripheral blood, obtained before neoadjuvant nivolumab, alone or with ipilimumab. These receptors were taken from an adult with non-small cell lung cancer.

This rearrangement joins TRBV5-1 to TRBJ1-2; D unclear. With 0 bases removed from V and 4 bases from J, the gap between germline ends came to 16 bases. Per the germline V gene, CDR1 is SGHRS and CDR2 is YFSETQ. CDR3 length equals 16 residues. CDR3 sequence reads: CASSLAPGLDTYGYTF. In nucleotides, the CDR3 is TGCGCCAGCAGCTTGGCGCCAGGCCTGGATACCTATGGCTACACCTTC.

This clone was seen a few times. V gene TRBV7-3 combines with J gene TRBJ1-2, with D hard to call. Germline V CDR1 and CDR2: SGHTA, FQGTGA. Trimming cost V 2 bases and J 5 bases, with 9 bases left between them. This CDR3 comprises 13 residues. The CDR3 spells CASSLEGGYGYTF. CDR3 DNA sequence: TGTGCCAGCAGCTTAGAGGGCGGTTATGGCTACACCTTC. Variable domain in full (rest from reference TRBV7-3 and TRBJ1-2): GAGVSQTPSNKVTEKGKYVELRCDPISGHTALYWYRQSLGQGPEFLIYFQGTGAADDSGLPNDRFFAVRPEGSVSTLKIQRTERGDSAVYLCASSLEGGYGYTFGSGTRLTVV.

The chain carries TRBV29-1 and TRBJ1-1; TRBD1 is a possible D gene (6 bases). The V gene lost 7 bases and the J gene lost 1 base, with 13 bases spanning the gap. The CDR3 extends over 13 amino acids. Germline V gene sequence: CDR1 SQVTM, CDR2 ANQGSEA. This CDR3 is CSANRAENTEAFF. For the CDR3, the DNA is TGCAGCGCCAACAGGGCGGAGAACACTGAAGCTTTCTTT.